This TCR beta chain originates from a study of T cells in Graves' hyperthyroidism and ophthalmopathy. General study results and limits: Blood shared most expanded thyroid clonotypes above 0.001. Researchers report that a 13 V-J model separated ophthalmopathy from stable hyperthyroidism.

Amplification of TCR beta CDR3 regions was performed using RNA transcripts as template. A first-round RT-PCR of the TCR CDR3 used the HTBI primer set. Via MiXCR, TCRdb re-called the multiplex PCR reads, giving one row per CDR3 protein. Counted here are about 350,000 distinct CDR3 sequences, approximately 18% occurring once; the ten biggest clones make up 34%. This clonotype was counted ten times or more. No antigen is known for it. The CDR3 consists of 11 residues. V was trimmed by 3 bases and J by 6 bases, leaving 4 bases between them. The V gene's germline CDR1 is MNHNS and CDR2 SASEGT. Sequenced material: blood. The TCR comes from a woman aged 30 to 39 with Graves' hyperthyroidism that later progressed to Graves' ophthalmopathy. The chain combines TRBV6-1 with TRBJ2-3, with D unresolved. As DNA, the CDR3 is TGTGCCAGCAGTGACCGCGATACGCAGTATTTT. This encodes CASSDRDTQYF.